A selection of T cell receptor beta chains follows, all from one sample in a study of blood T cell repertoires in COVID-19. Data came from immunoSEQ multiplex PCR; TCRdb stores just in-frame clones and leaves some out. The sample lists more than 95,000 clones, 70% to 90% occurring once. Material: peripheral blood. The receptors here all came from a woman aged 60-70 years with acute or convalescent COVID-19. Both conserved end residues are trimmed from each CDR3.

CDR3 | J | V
ASIRDYNEQF | TRBJ2-1 | TRBV12-3/TRBV12-4
ASSPGTGVTGELF | TRBJ2-2 | TRBV5-1
ASSGTSVSYEQY | TRBJ2-7 | TRBV7-9
SGETGTGETQY | TRBJ2-5 | TRBV29-1
ASTHSGSYNEQF | TRBJ2-1 | TRBV5-1
ASSLNRGLTGELF | TRBJ2-2 | TRBV7-3
VVVWATGNTIY | TRBJ1-3 | TRBV6-5
ASSARANQPQH | TRBJ1-5 | TRBV12-3/TRBV12-4
ASGLGQSYGYT | TRBJ1-2 | TRBV12-5
ASSGGSNQPQH | TRBJ1-5 | TRBV2
ASSLAPGAENIQY | TRBJ2-4 | TRBV5-1
ASSLAVGPPDTQY | TRBJ2-3 | TRBV5-1
ASSKRDGYNSPLH | TRBJ1-6 | TRBV19
ASSAGTGSSGNTIY | TRBJ1-3 | TRBV5-1
ASSQSGGRDYGYT | TRBJ1-2 | TRBV3-1/TRBV3-2
ASSLTMTSGSYHNEQF | TRBJ2-1 | TRBV7-3
ASSRDGFPDTQY | TRBJ2-3 | TRBV3-1/TRBV3-2
ASSVEPAGQPQH | TRBJ1-5 | TRBV9
ASSLAGGRGNTIY | TRBJ1-3 | TRBV5-1
SVDRGARGYT | TRBJ1-2 | TRBV29-1
ASSQVPGGQPQH | TRBJ1-5 | TRBV27
ASSETGRNGYT | TRBJ1-2 | TRBV6-1
ASVGLNNSPLH | TRBJ1-6 | TRBV6-5
ASSIFSTGGNQPQH | TRBJ1-5 | TRBV19
ASKGQGSTYEQY | TRBJ2-7 | TRBV28
ASGLGPDRGVVNTEAF | TRBJ1-1 | TRBV12-5
ASSRGTSTDTQY | TRBJ2-3 | TRBV11-2
ASSFASIDTQY | TRBJ2-3 | TRBV7-9
ASSYNRQGHEQY | TRBJ2-7 | TRBV6-5
ASSLGDYNSPLH | TRBJ1-6 | TRBV7-9
ASRQSLGSNSPLH | TRBJ1-6 | TRBV11-3
ASSPQGNYGYT | TRBJ1-2 | TRBV6-6
ASSRTGIYGYT | TRBJ1-2 | TRBV28
SVDRGRGYGYT | TRBJ1-2 | TRBV29-1
ASRGQGTFYNEQF | TRBJ2-1 | TRBV6-6
ATGSDSYNEQF | TRBJ2-1 | TRBV24-1